Presented here are 25 T cell receptor beta chains from one specimen sequenced in a study of shared clonotypes between healthy human individuals. The naive CD8 subset, CD45RO-negative cells positively selected for CCR7, excluded terminally differentiated effector memory CD45RA+ cells. The protocol was immunoSEQ multiplex PCR, while the TCRdb copy is restricted to in-frame clones and leaves out a portion. The profile shows about 2.1 million clones, roughly 95% of them singletons. Sequencing was carried out using naive CD8+ T cells from PBMCs. The source is a man aged 18 to 30 in good health. Some clones in this sample may be carry-over from other donors' samples.

With regard to this clone: It is unclear where the CDR3 begins or ends on the DNA, so no DNA is shown, and the CDR3 is as TCRdb lists it. Here the CDR3 reads CASSKWGAGSYGYTF. The chain has TRBV21-1 and TRBJ1-2. TRBV21-1 is a recognized pseudogene. The CDR3 comprises 15 residues, both ends counted.

The chain has TRBV30 and TRBJ1-2; TRBD1 is a possible D gene (6 bases). The germline V gene has CDR1 GTSNPN and CDR2 SVGIG (reference sequence). The V gene lost 1 base and the J gene lost 4 bases, with 10 bases spanning the gap. CDR3 length: 13 residues. CDR3 in DNA: TGTGCCTGGAGTGATGGACAGTCCTATGGCTACACCTTC. Amino acids: CAWSDGQSYGYTF.

The chain is built from TRBV5-6 and TRBJ2-7; tentative D call: TRBD2 (5 bases). CDR3 length: 15 residues. The ends were cut back, 1 base at V and 2 bases at J, with 13 bases in the middle. Germline V gene data show CDR1 as SGHDT and CDR2 as YYEEEE. The CDR3 region has the DNA TGTGCCAGCAGCTTGTGGGCGGGCGTAGCCTACGAGCAGTACTTC. Translation: CASSLWAGVAYEQYF.

This clone was found a few times. Written as DNA, the CDR3 is TGTGCCAGCAGTGACAGGGGGAATTATGGCTACACCTTC. Amino acids: CASSDRGNYGYTF. V usage is TRBV21-1 and J usage is TRBJ1-2; the table's D call TRBD1 went unverified against the DNA. TRBV21-1 is an annotated pseudogene. There are 13 residues in the CDR3.

This chain uses TRBV6-1 with TRBJ2-7, with D perhaps TRBD1 (6 bases). V was cut by 6 bases and J by 5 bases, with 14 bases left in between. CDR1 and CDR2 (germline): MNHNS, SASEGT. This CDR3 has 13 amino acids. CDR3 sequence: CASRQGIPDEQYF. DNA for the CDR3: TGTGCCAGCAGGCAGGGGATCCCGGACGAGCAGTACTTC.

J is TRBJ2-7 and V is TRBV7-2; D is unresolved. CDR1 and CDR2 (germline): SGHTA, FQGNSA. This CDR3 comprises 15 residues. V lost 5 bases and J lost 0, with 14 bases in between. The CDR3 nucleotides read TGTGCCAGCAGCCCAACCCCGGCGTTCTCCTACGAGCAGTACTTC. Its protein product is CASSPTPAFSYEQYF.

This chain joins TRBV7-9 and TRBJ2-7; D gene uncertain. The germline V gene encodes CDR1 SEHNR and CDR2 FQNEAQ (reference sequence). The V gene lost 5 bases and the J gene lost 7 bases, with 15 bases spanning the gap. The CDR3 runs 13 residues. CDR3 sequence reads: CASSIPTATEQYF. DNA of the CDR3: TGTGCCAGCAGCATACCGACGGCTACTGAGCAGTACTTC.

The chain joins TRBV5-5 to TRBJ2-7; a weak D match, TRBD1 (6 bases). V lost 0 bases and J 2 bases, leaving 12 bases between the germline ends. Germline CDR1 and CDR2: SGHKS and YYEKEE (reference sequence). The CDR3 totals 15 residues. The CDR3 nucleotides read TGTGCCAGCAGCTTGGAGGCCAGGGGTGCCTACGAGCAGTACTTC. Translation: CASSLEARGAYEQYF.

The chain couples TRBV5-1 to TRBJ1-2; no firm D call. Trimming removed 4 bases from V and 0 bases from J, with 13 bases in between. The germline CDR1 and CDR2 sequences are SGHRS and YFSETQ. The CDR3 extends over 15 amino acids. The CDR3 DNA reads TGCGCCAGCAGCCCTGGACCGACTGCTAACTATGGCTACACCTTC. Protein sequence: CASSPGPTANYGYTF.

This clone has just one count. The chain combines TRBV14 with TRBJ2-7; a possible D gene is TRBD1 (7 bases). Trimming stripped 4 bases from V and 4 bases from J, with 20 bases between. The CDR3 contains 16 residues. The germline CDR1 and CDR2 sequences are SGHDN and FVKESK. The CDR3 region is CASSPRRGREGYEQYF. In nucleotides, the CDR3 is TGTGCCAGCAGCCCCCGGAGGGGGCGCGAAGGGTACGAGCAGTACTTC.

The chain carries TRBV5-5 and TRBJ2-7; D remains ambiguous. With 4 bases removed from V and 7 bases from J, the gap between germline ends came to 15 bases. The CDR3 length is 13 residues. Germline V gene data show CDR1 as SGHKS and CDR2 as YYEKEE (reference sequence). The CDR3 region has the DNA TGTGCCAGCAGCCAGACCCCTTCAAGGGAGCAGTACTTC. It translates to CASSQTPSREQYF.

This rearrangement joins TRBV4-3 to TRBJ2-1; D might be TRBD2 (6 bases). Deletions cut 1 base from V and 0 bases from J, with 16 bases between. CDR1 is LGHNA and CDR2 is YSLEER in the germline V gene. CDR3 size: 18 residues. DNA of the CDR3: TGCGCCAGCAGCCAAGTTCGGCCTAGCGATATCTCCTACAATGAGCAGTTCTTC. Its protein product is CASSQVRPSDISYNEQFF.

The chain is built from TRBV4-1 and TRBJ2-3; 8 positions agree with TRBD2. The CDR3 spans 17 residues. Germline-derived CDR1 and CDR2 are MGHRA and YSYEKL. Unmatched junction bases numbered 13, after V lost 4 bases and J lost 4 bases. The CDR3 nucleotides read TGCGCCAGCAGCCCAAAGGGGAGCGGGAGAGGGGCAGATACGCAGTATTTT. The encoded protein is CASSPKGSGRGADTQYF.

On this clone: Additional DNA sequences in this sample encode the identical CDR3. The chain combines TRBV27 with TRBJ1-3, with no clear D. The CDR3 loop spans 14 amino acids. Germline V gives CDR1 MNHEY, CDR2 SMNVEV (reference sequence). V shed 1 base and J shed 2 bases, with 6 bases lying between them. In DNA form, the CDR3 reads TGTGCCAGCAGTTTATACGGAGCTGGAAACACCATATATTTT. It is translated as CASSLYGAGNTIYF.

The rearrangement uses TRBV10-3 and TRBJ1-1; TRBD1 is a possible D gene (6 bases). The V and J ends lost 11 bases and 2 bases respectively, with 27 bases between them. Germline V lookup: CDR1 ENHRY, CDR2 SYGVKD. The CDR3 has 17 amino acids. The CDR3 loop is CAAGEHRLGVLNTEAFF. The CDR3 nucleotides are TGTGCCGCAGGGGAACACAGGCTGGGGGTCTTAAACACTGAAGCTTTCTTT.

The genes are TRBV7-2 and TRBJ2-2; D unclear. Germline CDR1 and CDR2: SGHTA and FQGNSA. The CDR3 runs to 13 residues. V lost 6 bases and J 11 bases, leaving 16 bases between the germline ends. The CDR3 bases are TGTGCCAGCAGTTCACCCCGTCCAGTCGAGCTGTTTTTT. Translation gives CASSSPRPVELFF.

The V gene is TRBV30, the J gene TRBJ1-2; D perhaps matches TRBD1 (5 bases). The CDR3 is 14 amino acids. The V gene lost 4 bases and the J gene lost 4 bases, with 16 bases spanning the gap. CDR1 GTSNPN and CDR2 SVGIG come from the germline V gene (reference sequence). The CDR3 loop is CAWNLRGTSYGYTF. The CDR3, as DNA: TGTGCCTGGAACCTAAGGGGTACCTCCTATGGCTACACCTTC. Variable domain in full (rest from reference TRBV30 and TRBJ1-2): SQTIHQWPATLVQPVGSPLSLECTVEGTSNPNLYWYRQAAGRGLQLLFYSVGIGQISSEVPQNLSASRPQDRQFILSSKKLLLSDSGFYLCAWNLRGTSYGYTFGSGTRLTVV.

CDR3 loop: CASSPPESGSYTF. CDR3 in DNA: TGTGCCAGCTCACCACCGGAATCCGGGAGCTACACCTTC. V gene TRBV18 combines with J gene TRBJ1-2; no firm D call. CDR3 length: 13 amino acids. Trimming took 0 bases from V and 9 from J, leaving 11 bases between them. CDR1 and CDR2 (germline): KGHSH, LQKENI.

This chain connects TRBV27 to TRBJ2-5; weak D call: TRBD1 (6 bases). This CDR3 region has 14 residues. V was pared by 6 bases and J by 4 bases, with 15 bases between. Looked up from germline, CDR1 is MNHEY and CDR2 is SMNVEV (reference sequence). The CDR3 protein is CASRVRGLGETQYF. The CDR3 DNA reads TGTGCCAGCAGAGTAAGGGGGTTGGGAGAGACCCAGTACTTC.

The V gene is TRBV14, the J gene TRBJ2-7, with D unclear. Per the germline V gene, CDR1 is SGHDN and CDR2 is FVKESK. The CDR3 spans 13 residues. Trimming removed 1 base from V and 1 base from J, with 5 bases in between. The CDR3 protein is CASSQAVSYEQYF. CDR3 nucleotide sequence: TGTGCCAGCAGCCAAGCGGTTTCCTACGAGCAGTACTTC.

A single count supports this clone. An end of the junction differs from the germline gene, which may be a read error. The CDR3 loop reads CASSLGDRGLHF. DNA of the CDR3: TGTGCCAGCAGCTTAGGGGACAGGGGGCTTCACTTC. The rearrangement uses TRBV13 and TRBJ2-5; 11 positions agree with TRBD1. Germline V CDR1 and CDR2: PRHDT, FYEKMQ (reference sequence). CDR3 length: 12 residues.

The chain uses TRBV4-3 and TRBJ2-2; 11 bases match TRBD2. With 6 bases clipped from V and 7 bases from J, the junction kept 10 bases outside the gene matches. The CDR3 loop spans 16 amino acids. CDR1 is LGHNA, CDR2 YSLEER, per germline. CDR3 residues: CASSPVLAGENGELFF. CDR3 in DNA: TGCGCCAGCAGTCCCGTACTAGCGGGAGAAAACGGGGAGCTGTTTTTT.

This chain joins TRBV28 and TRBJ1-3; TRBD1 aligns across 7 bases. Trimming cost V 5 bases and J 4 bases; bases outside gene matches: 5. The CDR3 is made up of 14 amino acids. Germline V gives CDR1 MDHEN, CDR2 SYDVKM. The CDR3 loop is CASSLRGFGNTIYF. The CDR3 DNA follows: TGTGCCAGCAGTCTCAGGGGGTTCGGAAACACCATATATTTT.

The chain employs TRBV7-9 and TRBJ1-3, with D uncertain. Germline CDR1 reads SEHNR; CDR2 reads FQNEAQ (reference sequence). CDR3 length: 15 amino acids. V was trimmed by 1 base and J by 2 bases, leaving 9 bases between them. In DNA, the CDR3 is TGTGCCAGCAGCTTAGAGTTCATAACTGGAAACACCATATATTTT. Amino acids: CASSLEFITGNTIYF.

The chain employs TRBV11-3 and TRBJ2-6; no clear D gene. The V gene's germline CDR1 is SGHNT and CDR2 YENEEA. This CDR3 spans 13 amino acids. Trimming took off 3 bases at V and 2 bases at J, with 2 bases between the two ends. CDR3 DNA sequence: TGTGCCAGCAGCTTGCCTGGGGCCAACGTCCTGACTTTC. Its protein product is CASSLPGANVLTF.